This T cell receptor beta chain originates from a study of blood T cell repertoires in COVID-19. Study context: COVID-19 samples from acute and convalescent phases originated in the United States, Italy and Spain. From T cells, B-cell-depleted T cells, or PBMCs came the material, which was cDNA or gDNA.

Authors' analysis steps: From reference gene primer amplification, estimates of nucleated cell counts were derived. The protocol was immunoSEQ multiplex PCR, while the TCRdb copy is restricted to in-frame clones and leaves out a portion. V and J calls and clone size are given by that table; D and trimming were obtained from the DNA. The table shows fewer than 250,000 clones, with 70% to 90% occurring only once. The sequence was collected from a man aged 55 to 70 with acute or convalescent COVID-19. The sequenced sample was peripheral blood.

The CDR3: CASSRSVQGPYGYTF. The CDR3 DNA reads TGTGCCAGCAGCCGCTCCGTCCAGGGGCCCTATGGCTACACCTTC. V usage is TRBV14 and J usage is TRBJ1-2, with a weak D call TRBD1 (6 bases). From germline, CDR1 is SGHDN and CDR2 FVKESK. Between the trimmed V and J ends, which lost 4 bases and 4 bases, there was a span of 16 bases. This CDR3 region has 15 residues.